Each of the 19 T cell receptor beta chains below was sequenced from the same sample in a study of radiotherapy plus CTLA-4 blockade in lung cancer. The protocol was immunoSEQ multiplex PCR, while the TCRdb copy is restricted to in-frame clones and leaves out a portion. Of 70,000 to 100,000 clones listed, more than 75% are singletons. Material: peripheral blood, obtained from a patient treated with radiotherapy plus ipilimumab. The receptors derive from a human donor with non-small cell lung cancer who had a partial response to radiotherapy plus ipilimumab.

The V and J genes are TRBV5-8 and TRBJ1-1; unclear D gene. This CDR3 comprises 13 residues. The germline CDR1 and CDR2 sequences are SGHTS and YDEGEE. V shed 4 bases and J shed 5 bases, with 12 bases lying between them. The CDR3 sequence is CASSRKSGTEAFF. Written as DNA, the CDR3 is TGTGCCAGCAGCCGCAAATCGGGGACTGAAGCTTTCTTT. Supplemented by reference TRBV5-8 and TRBJ1-1, the full variable domain reads EAGVTQSPTHLIKTRGQQATLRCSPISGHTSVYWYQQALGLGLQFLLWYDEGEERNRGNFPPRFSGRQFPNYSSELNVNALELEDSALYLCASSRKSGTEAFFGQGTRLTVV.

The V gene is TRBV29-1, the J gene TRBJ2-2, with 15 bases fitting TRBD2. The germline V gene encodes CDR1 SQVTM and CDR2 ANQGSEA. V trimming: 5 bases; J trimming: 4 bases; junction bases outside the gene matches: 5. The CDR3 totals 16 residues. The CDR3 DNA sequence: TGCAGCGTTCGGACTAGCGGGAGGGCCGTCACCGGGGAGCTGTTTTTT. Translated, it gives CSVRTSGRAVTGELFF.

This clone was detected only once. The V call is TRBV25-1, the J call TRBJ1-6; TRBD1 might be the D (5 bases). Germline V gives CDR1 MGHDK, CDR2 SYGVNS. There are 17 residues in the CDR3. V was cut by 3 bases and J by 10 bases, with 22 bases left in between. This CDR3 is CASSDPDKGGSRSPLHF. The CDR3 DNA sequence: TGTGCCAGCAGTGACCCGGACAAGGGTGGCTCCCGATCACCCCTCCACTTT.

The J gene is TRBJ2-7, the V gene TRBV19; no reliable D call. The CDR3 covers 14 residues. Looked up from germline, CDR1 is LNHDA and CDR2 is SQIVND (reference sequence). The ends were cut back, 5 bases at V and 1 base at J, with 12 bases in the middle. The DNA of the CDR3 is TGTGCCAGTAGTTCACAGCCTATATCCTACGAGCAGTACTTC. This encodes CASSSQPISYEQYF.

This clone showed up just once. The chain has TRBV27 and TRBJ1-5; D uncertain. The CDR3 is 13 amino acids. The V gene's germline CDR1 is MNHEY and CDR2 SMNVEV (reference sequence). V was trimmed by 2 bases and J by 6 bases, leaving 8 bases between them. The DNA for the CDR3 is TGTGCCAGCAGTTTAACTATAATTCAGCCCCAGCATTTT. Translating it yields CASSLTIIQPQHF.

This chain links TRBV19 with TRBJ2-7; D is unresolved. Germline assignment: CDR1 LNHDA and CDR2 SQIVND (reference sequence). This CDR3 is built from 13 residues. The germline V and J ends were trimmed by 1 base and 2 bases, with 6 bases remaining between them. The CDR3 spells CASSIGTAYEQYF. The DNA of the CDR3 is TGTGCCAGTAGTATAGGCACGGCCTACGAGCAGTACTTC.

This sequence joins TRBV11-1 and TRBJ2-1; 9 positions agree with TRBD1. V gave up 2 bases and J gave up 7 bases; unmatched junction bases: 15. This CDR3 is 18 amino acids long. Looked up from germline, CDR1 is SGHAT and CDR2 is FQDESV (reference sequence). In nucleotides, the CDR3 is TGTGCCAGCAGCTTAATGGTAGACCCGGGACAGGGATTGAATGAGCAGTTCTTC. Encoded protein: CASSLMVDPGQGLNEQFF.

The rearrangement uses TRBV6-5 and TRBJ1-1; TRBD1 aligns across 8 bases. Trimming took 6 bases from V and 8 from J; bases not matched to a gene: 11. Germline loops: CDR1 MNHEY, CDR2 SVGAGI. The CDR3 totals 14 residues. CDR3 in DNA: TGTGCCAGCAGAGCTACAGGGGGACCTGCAGAAGCTTTCTTT. Translated, it gives CASRATGGPAEAFF.

The V gene is TRBV11-2, the J gene TRBJ2-3; no firm D call. The CDR3 runs to 13 residues. Germline values: CDR1 SGHAT, CDR2 FQNNGV. V shed 0 bases and J shed 6 bases, with 7 bases lying between them. The CDR3 loop is CASSLDRSDTQYF. The CDR3 DNA is TGTGCCAGCAGCTTAGACCGGTCGGATACGCAGTATTTT.

The chain combines TRBV27 with TRBJ1-2; D may be TRBD1 (6 bases). This CDR3 has 14 amino acids. Germline CDR1 and CDR2: MNHEY and SMNVEV (reference sequence). Trimming removed 5 bases from V and 1 base from J, with 11 bases in between. CDR3: CASSTGQINYGYTF. CDR3 nucleotides: TGTGCCAGCAGTACCGGACAGATTAACTATGGCTACACCTTC.

The rearrangement links TRBV4-2 to TRBJ1-2; 9 bases are a match to TRBD1. Germline V lookup: CDR1 LGHNA, CDR2 YNFKEQ. The CDR3 runs to 15 residues. J was trimmed by 0 bases and V by 5 bases; bases with no gene match: 4. CDR3 bases: TGTGCCAGCAGCAACCGACAGGGGGCTAACTATGGCTACACCTTC. Translating it yields CASSNRQGANYGYTF.

This clone was detected only a few times. The V call is TRBV28, the J call TRBJ1-2, with D perhaps TRBD1 (5 bases). Germline V gives CDR1 MDHEN, CDR2 SYDVKM. The CDR3 is 13 amino acids. Trimming took 7 bases from V and 0 from J, leaving 9 bases between them. The CDR3 DNA reads TGTGCCAGCAAGGAACAGGCTAACTATGGCTACACCTTC. Its protein is CASKEQANYGYTF.

There are a few counts of this clone. The chain links TRBV18 to TRBJ1-1, with D tentatively TRBD1 (5 bases). CDR1 is KGHSH, CDR2 LQKENI, per germline. The V and J ends lost 4 bases and 2 bases respectively, with 14 bases between them. The CDR3 runs to 15 residues. The CDR3 sequence is CASSLGGGLNTEAFF. CDR3 bases: TGTGCCAGCTCACTCGGGGGGGGACTCAACACTGAAGCTTTCTTT. The whole variable domain, filled in from reference TRBV18 and TRBJ1-1, reads NAGVMQNPRHLVRRRGQEARLRCSPMKGHSHVYWYRQLPEEGLKFMVYLQKENIIDESGMPKERFSAEFPKEGPSILRIQQVVRGDSAAYFCASSLGGGLNTEAFFGQGTRLTVV.

The V and J genes are TRBV28 and TRBJ2-1; 10 bases align to TRBD2. Germline lookup yields CDR1 MDHEN and CDR2 SYDVKM. V lost 6 bases and J lost 3; bases outside the gene matches: 8. CDR3 length: 16 residues. CDR3 sequence: CASRPRTSGVYNEQFF. The CDR3 bases are TGTGCCAGCAGACCTAGGACTAGCGGAGTCTACAATGAGCAGTTCTTC.

V gene TRBV10-2 combines with J gene TRBJ1-1, with 9 nucleotides matching TRBD1. CDR3 length: 13 amino acids. The V and J ends lost 6 bases and 10 bases, in that order; junction bases with no gene match: 9. In germline, CDR1 is WSHSY, CDR2 SAAADI. The CDR3 DNA sequence: TGCGCCAGCAGCCCGGGACAGGGTCTCCCAGCTTTCTTT. Translated: CASSPGQGLPAFF.

This chain joins TRBV19 and TRBJ2-1; 7 positions agree with TRBD2. Per germline, CDR1 LNHDA and CDR2 SQIVND (reference sequence). V shed 1 base and J 4 bases; nucleotides not matched to a gene: 4. CDR3 length equals 15 residues. CDR3 bases: TGTGCCAGTAGTATAGTGCTAGCGGATTACAATGAGCAGTTCTTC. Residues: CASSIVLADYNEQFF.

The genes are TRBV19 and TRBJ2-1; D is perhaps TRBD2 (5 bases). Germline V gene data show CDR1 as LNHDA and CDR2 as SQIVND (reference sequence). This CDR3 contains 16 residues. Trimming cost V 6 bases and J 0 bases, with 15 bases left between them. The CDR3 region has the DNA TGTGCCAGTAGCCACATGGGAGACTACTCCTACAATGAGCAGTTCTTC. The encoded protein is CASSHMGDYSYNEQFF.

The V call is TRBV6-1, the J call TRBJ2-3; D perhaps matches TRBD2 (6 bases). This CDR3 is built from 15 residues. Germline V gene lookup returns CDR1 MNHNS and CDR2 SASEGT. V lost 10 bases and J 2 bases, leaving 19 bases between the germline ends. The CDR3 bases are TGTGCCATCCAGAAACCGGGACTTCCCACAGATACGCAGTATTTT. This translates into CAIQKPGLPTDTQYF.

For the CDR3, the DNA is TGTGCCTGGAGCCCTGGACTAGTCGAGACCCAGTACTTC. Translation: CAWSPGLVETQYF. This chain links TRBV30 with TRBJ2-5; 7 bases fit TRBD2. V was pared by 3 bases and J by 5 bases, with 6 bases of the junction left unmatched. Germline V gene sequence: CDR1 GTSNPN, CDR2 SVGIG (reference sequence). The CDR3 is made up of 13 amino acids.